A single sample is the source of the 31 T cell receptor beta chains below, sequenced in a study of identical twins. A single record per CDR3 protein comes from TCRdb applying MiXCR to the 5' RACE reads. The table lists approximately 530,000 distinct CDR3 sequences, around 24% of them singletons. The same sample was also used in a study of yellow fever vaccine responses in identical twins.

The sequenced sample was CD4+ T cells sorted from blood. These receptors all come from a woman aged 18-29 years in good health.

The chain combines TRBV20-1 with TRBJ2-1; a weak D match, TRBD1 (6 bases). There are 15 residues in the CDR3. Trimming took off 3 bases at V and 2 bases at J, with 14 bases between the two ends. The V gene's germline CDR1 is DFQATT and CDR2 SNEGSKA (reference sequence). CDR3 protein: CSARNREKPYNEQFF. For the CDR3, the DNA is TGCAGTGCTAGGAACAGGGAAAAACCCTACAATGAGCAGTTCTTC.

The chain joins TRBV14 to TRBJ2-5; no clear D. V was trimmed by 1 base and J by 5 bases, leaving 11 bases between them. The length of the CDR3 is 14 residues. The germline gives CDR1 SGHDN, CDR2 FVKESK. The CDR3 protein is CASSQASRSETQYF. The CDR3 DNA is TGTGCCAGCAGCCAAGCTAGTAGGTCGGAGACCCAGTACTTC. The full variable domain, its missing parts supplied by reference TRBV14 and TRBJ2-5, is EAGVTQFPSHSVIEKGQTVTLRCDPISGHDNLYWYRRVMGKEIKFLLHFVKESKQDESGMPNNRFLAERTGGTYSTLKVQPAELEDSGVYFCASSQASRSETQYFGPGTRLLVL.

The V call is TRBV11-2, the J call TRBJ2-3; D is unresolved. Germline V lookup: CDR1 SGHAT, CDR2 FQNNGV. V lost 6 bases to trimming and J lost 1 base, with 14 bases between them. The length of the CDR3 is 15 residues. The CDR3, as DNA: TGTGCCAGCAGAGCTGTATTTTTGGGCACAGATACGCAGTATTTT. Amino acid sequence: CASRAVFLGTDTQYF.

The chain couples TRBV20-1 to TRBJ1-5, with D possibly being TRBD1 (6 bases). The CDR3 contains 12 residues. From germline, CDR1 is DFQATT and CDR2 SNEGSKA (reference sequence). Trimming pared 8 bases from V and 3 bases from J, leaving 11 bases between. The CDR3 loop reads CSLRDTNQPQHF. The CDR3 region has the DNA TGCAGTTTGAGGGACACCAATCAGCCCCAGCATTTT.

The gene calls are TRBV27 and TRBJ2-7; 7 bases agree with TRBD1. This CDR3 contains 16 residues. CDR1 MNHEY and CDR2 SMNVEV come from the germline V gene (reference sequence). V dropped 5 bases and J dropped 0; count of bases not matched to a gene: 10. This CDR3 is CASSPLQGVSSYEQYF. The CDR3 DNA sequence: TGTGCCAGCAGTCCTTTGCAGGGGGTCAGCTCCTACGAGCAGTACTTC.

The chain links TRBV12-3 or TRBV12-4 to TRBJ1-1; the D gene is possibly TRBD1 (6 bases). V was pared by 5 bases and J by 3 bases, with 16 bases between. This CDR3 region has 15 residues. CDR3 protein: CASSRRPGGHTEAFF. The CDR3 region has the DNA TGTGCCAGCAGTCGACGTCCGGGGGGCCACACTGAAGCTTTCTTT.

The chain employs TRBV20-1 and TRBJ2-7, with 9 bases aligning to TRBD1. From germline, CDR1 is DFQATT and CDR2 SNEGSKA (reference sequence). The CDR3 is 14 residues long. Trimming removed 6 bases from V and 1 base from J; junction bases left unmatched: 7. The CDR3 here is CSATGTGRSYEQYF. In DNA, the CDR3 is TGCAGTGCAACCGGGACAGGGAGGTCCTACGAGCAGTACTTC.

This clonotype was counted between two and nine times. The chain uses TRBV10-1 and TRBJ2-3; 11 bases are shared with TRBD2. Per the germline V gene, CDR1 is WNHNN and CDR2 is SYGVQD (reference sequence). The CDR3 covers 18 residues. V shed 7 bases, J shed 2 bases, and the junction held 14 bases outside the gene matches. The CDR3 protein is CASKTPTSGGRNTDTQYF. CDR3 nucleotide sequence: TGCGCCAGCAAAACCCCTACTAGCGGGGGAAGAAACACAGATACGCAGTATTTT.

This clonotype was seen a few times. V usage is TRBV20-1 and J usage is TRBJ1-6; D gene ambiguous. Deletions cut 8 bases from V and 9 bases from J, with 14 bases between. The CDR3 is 12 amino acids. Germline lookup yields CDR1 DFQATT and CDR2 SNEGSKA (reference sequence). The chain's CDR3 is CSTGRVGSPLHF. In DNA, the CDR3 is TGCAGTACGGGGAGGGTGGGTTCACCCCTCCACTTT.

In its sample, this clonotype was seen a few times. This chain joins TRBV20-1 and TRBJ2-7, with TRBD2 matching over 12 bases. The CDR3 loop spans 14 amino acids. Germline trimming cut 6 bases from V and 6 bases from J; bases unmatched to any gene: 9. The V gene's germline CDR1 is DFQATT and CDR2 SNEGSKA (reference sequence). CDR3 residues: CSAHMTSGRSEQYF. The CDR3 bases are TGCAGTGCCCATATGACTAGCGGGAGAAGCGAGCAGTACTTC.

This chain uses TRBV18 with TRBJ2-1; D is possibly TRBD2 (6 bases). The germline V gene has CDR1 KGHSH and CDR2 LQKENI. V lost 1 base and J lost 9, with 16 bases in between. The CDR3 runs to 15 residues. CDR3 bases: TGTGCCAGCTCACCACGACACCAGGAGGGTACTGAGCAGTTCTTC. The encoded protein is CASSPRHQEGTEQFF.

The table lists this clonotype with a few counts. The chain couples TRBV20-1 to TRBJ2-5; D gene ambiguous. Germline CDR1 and CDR2: DFQATT and SNEGSKA (reference sequence). The CDR3 is 12 residues long. V lost 1 base to trimming and J lost 5 bases, with 8 bases between them. CDR3 bases: TGCAGTGCTAGAGGGGCGGCGGAGACCCAGTACTTC. Translation: CSARGAAETQYF.

The chain links TRBV7-9 to TRBJ1-4; 8 positions agree with TRBD1. The CDR3 is 17 residues long. Trimming removed 4 bases from V and 11 bases from J; junction bases left unmatched: 18. CDR1 and CDR2 (germline): SEHNR, FQNEAQ (reference sequence). Here the CDR3 reads CASSSRDRIGVLEKLFF. DNA for the CDR3: TGTGCCAGCAGCTCAAGGGACAGGATAGGTGTGTTAGAGAAACTGTTTTTT. Together with reference TRBV7-9 and TRBJ1-4, the CDR3 gives the full variable domain: DTGVSQNPRHKITKRGQNVTFRCDPISEHNRLYWYRQTLGQGPEFLTYFQNEAQLEKSRLLSDRFSAERPKGSFSTLEIQRTEQGDSAMYLCASSSRDRIGVLEKLFFGSGTQLSVL.

This sequence joins TRBV5-1 and TRBJ2-5, with 10 bases lining up with TRBD1. Trimming took 4 bases from V and 5 from J; bases not matched to a gene: 8. CDR3 length: 15 residues. The germline V gene encodes CDR1 SGHRS and CDR2 YFSETQ. The CDR3 nucleotides are TGCGCCAGCAGCGGGGTGACAGGGGGCGGTGAGACCCAGTACTTC. It specifies CASSGVTGGGETQYF.

The V gene is TRBV7-9, the J gene TRBJ2-7; D may match TRBD1 or TRBD2 (6 bases each). The CDR3 runs to 14 residues. Trimming removed 3 bases at V and 4 bases at J, with 13 bases between. CDR1 is SEHNR, CDR2 FQNEAQ, per germline (reference sequence). The CDR3 DNA sequence: TGTGCCAGCAGCTTTTCGGGGGCCAAGTACGAGCAGTACTTC. Its protein product is CASSFSGAKYEQYF.

This rearrangement joins TRBV7-9 to TRBJ2-1, with D perhaps matching TRBD1 (5 bases). The CDR3 has 16 residues. V gave up 6 bases and J gave up 7 bases, with 22 bases separating them. CDR1 is SEHNR and CDR2 is FQNEAQ in the germline V gene (reference sequence). Here the CDR3 DNA reads TGTGCCAGCAGTGGGGCAGGGTCGATCAGGGCGAATGAGCAGTTCTTC. Its protein is CASSGAGSIRANEQFF.

This clonotype came up a few times. The chain recombines TRBV12-3 or TRBV12-4 with TRBJ1-1; D unclear. Trimming cost V 5 bases and J 0 bases, with 13 bases left between them. The CDR3 extends over 15 amino acids. Written as DNA, the CDR3 is TGTGCCAGCAGTCCCGCAGGAATTATGAACACTGAAGCTTTCTTT. Its translation is CASSPAGIMNTEAFF.

In this sample, this clonotype turned up many times. The gene calls are TRBV12-3 or TRBV12-4 and TRBJ2-1, with D uncertain. With 5 bases removed from V and 0 bases from J, the gap between germline ends came to 11 bases. The CDR3 is 15 amino acids. CDR3 DNA sequence: TGTGCCAGCAGTGTACAGCTGAGCTCCTACAATGAGCAGTTCTTC. Translated, it gives CASSVQLSSYNEQFF.

This clonotype was counted between two and nine times. The chain recombines TRBV12-3 or TRBV12-4 with TRBJ1-2, with D uncertain. The CDR3 runs to 14 residues. V shed 5 bases and J shed 1 base, with 11 bases lying between them. The chain's CDR3 is CASSPGPSNYGYTF. The DNA for the CDR3 is TGTGCCAGCAGTCCCGGGCCAAGTAACTATGGCTACACCTTC.

This clonotype occurred a few times. V is TRBV7-9 and J is TRBJ1-1; D not certain. The CDR3 covers 14 residues. The V end lost 2 bases, the J end lost 5 bases, and 12 bases lay between the germline ends. Germline V lookup: CDR1 SEHNR, CDR2 FQNEAQ (reference sequence). In DNA, the CDR3 is TGTGCCAGCAGCTTAATGGCCCTTGGAACTGAAGCTTTCTTT. Amino acids: CASSLMALGTEAFF.

This clonotype has only a few counts. CDR3 loop: CASSLSISYNEQFF. The CDR3 nucleotides are TGTGCCAGCAGCCTCAGTATCTCCTACAATGAGCAGTTCTTC. The chain links TRBV12-3 or TRBV12-4 to TRBJ2-1; D is uncertain. This CDR3 has 14 amino acids. Trimming stripped 6 bases from V and 0 bases from J, with 9 bases between.

This clonotype has more than one count but fewer than ten. This chain uses TRBV24-1 with TRBJ2-5, with a weak D call TRBD2 (6 bases). The V gene's germline CDR1 is KGHDR and CDR2 SFDVKD. V was pared by 5 bases and J by 7 bases, with 10 bases between. This CDR3 region has 12 residues. In DNA, the CDR3 is TGTGCCACCAGTGGCGGAGGGCGGACCCAGTACTTC. Translated: CATSGGGRTQYF.

This clonotype was counted between two and nine times. This sequence joins TRBV5-1 and TRBJ2-1; 8 bases are shared with TRBD1. This CDR3 spans 16 amino acids. V trimming: 0 bases; J trimming: 1 base; junction bases outside the gene matches: 3. CDR1 SGHRS and CDR2 YFSETQ come from the germline V gene. The CDR3 spells CASSLVGQGSYNEQFF. CDR3 in DNA: TGCGCCAGCAGCTTGGTCGGACAGGGATCCTACAATGAGCAGTTCTTC.

This clonotype was seen a single time. This chain links TRBV28 with TRBJ2-4; 11 bases map to TRBD2. V gave up 6 bases and J gave up 13 bases; unmatched junction bases: 11. Per the germline V gene, CDR1 is MDHEN and CDR2 is SYDVKM. CDR3 length: 14 residues. The CDR3 reads CASRGGLADLKQYF. The CDR3 nucleotides read TGTGCCAGCAGGGGGGGACTAGCGGACTTAAAGCAGTACTTC. Supplemented by reference TRBV28 and TRBJ2-4, the full variable domain reads DVKVTQSSRYLVKRTGEKVFLECVQDMDHENMFWYRQDPGLGLRLIYFSYDVKMKEKGDIPEGYSVSREKKERFSLILESASTNQTSMYLCASRGGLADLKQYFGAGTRLSVL.

This chain links TRBV12-3 or TRBV12-4 with TRBJ2-3; no reliable D call. CDR3 length: 12 amino acids. With 3 bases removed from V and 7 bases from J, the gap between germline ends came to 8 bases. The CDR3 reads CASSFGSNTQYF. In nucleotides, the CDR3 is TGTGCCAGCAGTTTCGGCTCAAATACGCAGTATTTT.

The chain couples TRBV24-1 to TRBJ1-5; 12 bases are shared with TRBD1. This CDR3 spans 17 amino acids. V gave up 5 bases and J gave up 0 bases; unmatched junction bases: 4. The germline V gene has CDR1 KGHDR and CDR2 SFDVKD. Here the CDR3 DNA reads TGTGCCACCAGTGGGGGACAGGGGGCCAATAGCAATCAGCCCCAGCATTTT. Its protein is CATSGGQGANSNQPQHF.

This chain's CDR3 is CASSLPPRTEAFF. The CDR3 DNA is TGTGCCAGCAGTTTACCCCCGAGGACTGAAGCTTTCTTT. The chain has TRBV7-2 and TRBJ1-1; D is uncertain. The germline V and J ends were trimmed by 6 bases and 5 bases, with 13 bases remaining between them. The CDR3 length is 13 residues. Germline CDR1 reads SGHTA; CDR2 reads FQGNSA. Complete variable domain (other parts from reference TRBV7-2 and TRBJ1-1): GAGVSQSPSNKVTEKGKDVELRCDPISGHTALYWYRQSLGQGLEFLIYFQGNSAPDKSGLPSDRFSAERTGGSVSTLTIQRTQQEDSAVYLCASSLPPRTEAFFGQGTRLTVV.

The chain uses TRBV21-1 and TRBJ2-7; the table's D call, TRBD1, was not checked against the DNA. TRBV21-1 is noted as a pseudogene. The CDR3 totals 15 residues. The CDR3 protein is CASRAKDRGTYEQYF. The CDR3 coding sequence is TGTGCCAGCCGAGCGAAGGACAGGGGGACCTACGAGCAGTACTTC.

This chain uses TRBV7-8 with TRBJ2-3, with 7 nucleotides matching TRBD2. Germline CDR1 SGHVS, CDR2 FQNEAQ. The CDR3 has 19 amino acids. V trimming: 0 bases; J trimming: 1 base; junction bases outside the gene matches: 13. The CDR3 DNA sequence: TGTGCCAGCAGCTTAGCACAGCGTGGGGGGGGAGGGGGCACAGATACGCAGTATTTT. It codes for CASSLAQRGGGGGTDTQYF.

V and J are TRBV12-3 or TRBV12-4 and TRBJ1-3; TRBD1 matches at 8 bases. The CDR3 runs 13 residues. J gave up 4 bases and V 6 bases, and 2 bases lay outside the gene matches. The CDR3 region is CASSRTGGNTIYF. The CDR3, as DNA: TGTGCCAGCAGCAGGACAGGGGGAAACACCATATATTTT.

J is TRBJ2-3 and V is TRBV5-1, with a weak D call TRBD1 (5 bases). This CDR3 has 14 residues. V lost 4 bases and J 2 bases, leaving 11 bases between the germline ends. The germline V gene encodes CDR1 SGHRS and CDR2 YFSETQ. CDR3 region: CASSLTVFTDTQYF. DNA for the CDR3: TGCGCCAGCAGCCTGACAGTTTTCACAGATACGCAGTATTTT.